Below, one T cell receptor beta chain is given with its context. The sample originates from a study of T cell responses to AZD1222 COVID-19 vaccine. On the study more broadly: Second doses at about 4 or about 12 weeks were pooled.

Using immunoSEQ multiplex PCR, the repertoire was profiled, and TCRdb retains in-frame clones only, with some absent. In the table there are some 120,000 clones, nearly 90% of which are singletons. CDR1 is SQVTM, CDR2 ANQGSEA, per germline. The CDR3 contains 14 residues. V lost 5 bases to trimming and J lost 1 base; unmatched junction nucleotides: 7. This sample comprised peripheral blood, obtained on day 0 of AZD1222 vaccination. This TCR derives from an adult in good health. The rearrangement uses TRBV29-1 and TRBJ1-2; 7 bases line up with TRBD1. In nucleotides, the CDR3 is TGCAGCGTTCCCACGACAGGGAATAACTATGGCTACACCTTC. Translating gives CSVPTTGNNYGYTF. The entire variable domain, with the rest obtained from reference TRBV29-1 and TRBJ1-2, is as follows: SAVISQKPSRDICQRGTSLTIQCQVDSQVTMMFWYRQQPGQSLTLIATANQGSEATYESGFVIDKFPISRPNLTFSTLTVSNMSPEDSSIYLCSVPTTGNNYGYTFGSGTRLTVV.